These T cell receptor beta chains were read from a single sample in a study of cytomegalovirus exposure and HLA in healthy donors. This table comes from immunoSEQ multiplex PCR, and its TCRdb copy is limited to in-frame clones, with some not included. Among 50,000 or so clones listed, approximately 77% were seen once. Sequences were obtained from PBMCs. The origin of the receptors is a woman aged 18 to 35 in good health and CMV-seronegative. CDR3s include the opening cysteine and the closing phenylalanine or tryptophan. D genes are given only for firm matches. Expanded clones get a size class; other rows say once, few or many, or leave the size out.

abundance: -; v_gene: TRBV10-3; j_gene: TRBJ2-1; d_gene: -; CDR3aa: CAISAGSYNEQFF; CDR3nt: TGTGCCATCAGTGCCGGGAGCTACAATGAGCAGTTCTTC
abundance: -; v_gene: TRBV6-1; j_gene: TRBJ2-1; d_gene: -; CDR3aa: CASSGYSVYNEQFF; CDR3nt: TGTGCCAGCAGTGGGTATAGCGTCTACAATGAGCAGTTCTTC
abundance: -; v_gene: TRBV6-1; j_gene: TRBJ2-7; d_gene: TRBD1; CDR3aa: CASSEEGTGSYEQYF; CDR3nt: TGTGCCAGCAGTGAGGAGGGGACAGGGTCCTACGAGCAGTACTTC
abundance: -; v_gene: TRBV5-1; j_gene: TRBJ2-1; d_gene: -; CDR3aa: CASSLAQGRAGSYNEQFF; CDR3nt: TGCGCCAGCAGCTTGGCCCAGGGGCGGGCTGGATCCTACAATGAGCAGTTCTTC
abundance: -; v_gene: TRBV7-6; j_gene: TRBJ2-1; d_gene: -; CDR3aa: CASSLADSSYNEQFF; CDR3nt: TGTGCCAGCAGCTTAGCCGACAGCTCCTACAATGAGCAGTTCTTC
abundance: -; v_gene: TRBV5-1; j_gene: TRBJ1-4; d_gene: TRBD1; CDR3aa: CASSSGTAATNEKLFF; CDR3nt: TGCGCCAGCAGCTCCGGGACAGCCGCAACTAATGAAAAACTGTTTTTT
abundance: few; v_gene: TRBV18; j_gene: TRBJ2-1; d_gene: -; CDR3aa: CASSPTLPGVGTTEQFF; CDR3nt: TGTGCCAGCTCACCAACCCTACCAGGGGTCGGGACGACGGAGCAGTTCTTC
abundance: -; v_gene: TRBV2; j_gene: TRBJ1-2; d_gene: TRBD1; CDR3aa: CASRTGTAQSYGYTF; CDR3nt: TGTGCCAGCAGAACCGGGACAGCTCAAAGCTATGGCTACACCTTC
abundance: -; v_gene: TRBV30; j_gene: TRBJ1-2; d_gene: TRBD1; CDR3aa: CAWSEQGGYGYTF; CDR3nt: TGTGCCTGGAGTGAACAGGGGGGTTATGGCTACACCTTC
abundance: -; v_gene: TRBV7-9; j_gene: TRBJ2-7; d_gene: TRBD2; CDR3aa: CASSSTSGRYYEQYF; CDR3nt: TGTGCCAGCAGCTCAACTAGCGGGCGTTACTACGAGCAGTACTTC
abundance: -; v_gene: TRBV29-1; j_gene: TRBJ2-3; d_gene: TRBD2; CDR3aa: CSPIWGGGTDTQYF; CDR3nt: TGCAGCCCAATATGGGGGGGAGGAACAGATACGCAGTATTTT
abundance: -; v_gene: TRBV19; j_gene: TRBJ2-7; d_gene: TRBD1; CDR3aa: CASSVDRGHEQYF; CDR3nt: TGTGCCAGTAGTGTCGACAGGGGGCACGAGCAGTACTTC
abundance: -; v_gene: TRBV6-4; j_gene: TRBJ2-2; d_gene: -; CDR3aa: CASSHGEKSTGELFF; CDR3nt: TGTGCCAGCAGCCACGGGGAGAAGTCCACCGGGGAGCTGTTTTTT
abundance: -; v_gene: TRBV9; j_gene: TRBJ1-4; d_gene: -; CDR3aa: CASSKGWQGHEKLFF; CDR3nt: TGTGCCAGCAGCAAGGGATGGCAGGGCCACGAAAAACTGTTTTTT
abundance: -; v_gene: TRBV28; j_gene: TRBJ1-2; d_gene: -; CDR3aa: CASSLAPYGYTF; CDR3nt: TGTGCCAGCTCCTTAGCCCCCTATGGCTACACCTTC